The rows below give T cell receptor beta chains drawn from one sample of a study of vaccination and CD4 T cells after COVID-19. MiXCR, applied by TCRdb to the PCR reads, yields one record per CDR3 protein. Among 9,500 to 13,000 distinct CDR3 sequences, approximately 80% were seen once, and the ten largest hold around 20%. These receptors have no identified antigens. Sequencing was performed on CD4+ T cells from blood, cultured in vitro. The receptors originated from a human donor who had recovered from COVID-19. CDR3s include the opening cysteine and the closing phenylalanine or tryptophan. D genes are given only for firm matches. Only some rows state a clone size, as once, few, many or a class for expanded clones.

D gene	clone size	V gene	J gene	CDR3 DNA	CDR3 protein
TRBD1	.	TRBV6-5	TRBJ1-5	TGTGCCAGCAGTTACCGGACGACAGGGTTGTTTCAGCCCCAGCATTTT	CASSYRTTGLFQPQHF
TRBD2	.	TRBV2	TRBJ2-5	TGTGCCAGCGGCTTCGGGACTAGAGGGGAGACCCAGTACTTC	CASGFGTRGETQYF
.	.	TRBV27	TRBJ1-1	TGTGCCAGCAGCCGTGACGGAGGATTTAGTGAAGCTTTCTTT	CASSRDGGFSEAFF
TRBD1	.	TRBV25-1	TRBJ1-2	TGTGCCAGCAGTGAACAGGGACAGGGAGGTGGCTACACCTTC	CASSEQGQGGGYTF
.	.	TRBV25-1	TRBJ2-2	TGTGCCAGCAGTGGGGCGTCGAACACCGGGGAGCTGTTTTTT	CASSGASNTGELFF
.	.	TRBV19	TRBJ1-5	TGTGCCAGTAGTATTACGCCGACAGGCTATCAGCCCCAGCATTTT	CASSITPTGYQPQHF
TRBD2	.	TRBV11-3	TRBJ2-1	TGTGCCAGCAGCCCCCGGAGGGTAGCGGGGGGGGTCGAGCAGTTCTTC	CASSPRRVAGGVEQFF
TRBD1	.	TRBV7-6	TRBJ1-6	TGTGCCAGCAAACCCACAGGGGGTAATTCACCCCTCCACTTT	CASKPTGGNSPLHF
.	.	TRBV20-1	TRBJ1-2	TGCAGTGCTAGATCTCCGGGTAACTATGGCTACACCTTC	CSARSPGNYGYTF
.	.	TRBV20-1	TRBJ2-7	TGCAGTGCTAGGGGACCCTACGAGCAGTACTTC	CSARGPYEQYF
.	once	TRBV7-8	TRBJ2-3	TGTGCCAGCAGCTTAGTGACTCAATATACCAAGCAGTATTTT	CASSLVTQYTKQYF
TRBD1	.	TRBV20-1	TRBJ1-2	TGCAGTGCTGCTAAGGGACAGGGGAACTATGGCTACACCTTC	CSAAKGQGNYGYTF
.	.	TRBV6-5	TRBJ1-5	TGTGCCAGCAGTTCACTAGGAGGCGACAATCAGCCCCAGCATTTT	CASSSLGGDNQPQHF
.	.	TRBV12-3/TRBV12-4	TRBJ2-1	TGTGCCAGCACGGGATTTCAGGGGTTGAATGAGCAGTTCTTC	CASTGFQGLNEQFF